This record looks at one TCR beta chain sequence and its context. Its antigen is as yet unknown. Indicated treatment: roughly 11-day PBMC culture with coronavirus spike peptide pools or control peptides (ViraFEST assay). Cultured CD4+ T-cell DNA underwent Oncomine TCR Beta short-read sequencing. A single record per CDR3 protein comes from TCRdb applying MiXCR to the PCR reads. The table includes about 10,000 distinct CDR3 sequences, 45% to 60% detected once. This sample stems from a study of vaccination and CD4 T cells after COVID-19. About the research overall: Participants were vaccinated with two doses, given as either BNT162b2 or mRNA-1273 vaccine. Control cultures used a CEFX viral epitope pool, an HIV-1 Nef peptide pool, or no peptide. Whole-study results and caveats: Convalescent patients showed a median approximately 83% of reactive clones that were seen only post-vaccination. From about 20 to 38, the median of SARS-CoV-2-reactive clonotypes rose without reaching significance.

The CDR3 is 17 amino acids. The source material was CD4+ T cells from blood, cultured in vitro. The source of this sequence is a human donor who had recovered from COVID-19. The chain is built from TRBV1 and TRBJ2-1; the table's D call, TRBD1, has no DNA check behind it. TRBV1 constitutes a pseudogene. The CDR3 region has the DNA TGCACCAGCAGCCAGAAGCTCCTAAGGGGTGCCTACAATGAGCAGTTCTTC. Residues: CTSSQKLLRGAYNEQFF.